A single sample is the source of the 17 T cell receptor beta chains below, sequenced in a study of control samples from healthy donors and cancer patients. Only in-frame clones appear in the TCRdb table, and some are missing; sequencing was by immunoSEQ multiplex PCR. The sample lists around 120,000 clones; 85% to 95% were seen once. Sequencing was carried out using blood. Every receptor here comes from a man between 25 and 39 years old in good health.

The chain combines TRBV11-2 with TRBJ1-2; possible D gene TRBD1, 6 bases. The CDR3 has 14 amino acids. The germline V and J ends were trimmed by 6 bases and 4 bases, with 15 bases remaining between them. Looked up from germline, CDR1 is SGHAT and CDR2 is FQNNGV. For the CDR3, the DNA is TGTGCCAGCAGGGGAGTCAGGGGACGCTATGGCTACACCTTC. It yields the protein CASRGVRGRYGYTF.

This clone occurred once. In DNA form, the CDR3 reads TGTGCCAGCAGTTACTCTTGGGACACGGAAAAACTGTTTTTT. It specifies CASSYSWDTEKLFF. J is TRBJ1-4 and V is TRBV6-6; a weak D match, TRBD1 (6 bases). The V end lost 0 bases, the J end lost 8 bases, and 10 bases lay between the germline ends. This CDR3 contains 14 residues. Germline CDR1 MNHNY, CDR2 SVGAGI (reference sequence).

The V and J genes are TRBV19 and TRBJ2-7; 8 bases are shared with TRBD1. The CDR3 is 13 amino acids. Germline trimming cut 6 bases from V and 6 bases from J; bases unmatched to any gene: 7. Germline CDR1 reads LNHDA; CDR2 reads SQIVND (reference sequence). CDR3 in amino acids: CASSGQGRSEQYF. CDR3 DNA: TGTGCCAGTAGCGGACAGGGTAGATCCGAGCAGTACTTC.

This clone appeared a single time. This sequence joins TRBV9 and TRBJ1-2; D unclear. V lost 5 bases and J 4 bases, leaving 15 bases between the germline ends. Germline values: CDR1 SGDLS, CDR2 YYNGEE. The CDR3 covers 14 residues. The CDR3 DNA sequence: TGTGCCAGCAGTTCAACCGGGATCGGCTATGGCTACACCTTC. This codes for CASSSTGIGYGYTF.

In DNA, the CDR3 is TGCGCCAGCAGTGAGCAAACCCTTACAAAATTCGGGCCGCCGTTCTTC. Encoded protein: CASSEQTLTKFGPPFF. The chain is built from TRBV10-1 and TRBJ2-1, with no clear D. Germline CDR1 WNHNN, CDR2 SYGVQD (reference sequence). V gave up 2 bases and J gave up 15 bases, with 26 bases separating them. This CDR3 has 16 amino acids.

This clone has only one observation. The J gene is TRBJ1-4, the V gene TRBV28; 7 nucleotides match TRBD1. The CDR3 has 15 residues. CDR1 is MDHEN, CDR2 SYDVKM, per germline. V lost 7 bases, J lost 8 bases, and 13 bases stayed unmatched. This CDR3 is CASTPGGRGEEKLFF. CDR3 in DNA: TGTGCCAGCACCCCCGGGGGCAGGGGGGAAGAAAAACTGTTTTTT.

This rearrangement joins TRBV10-3 to TRBJ1-1; D remains ambiguous. V lost 2 bases, J lost 7 bases, and 11 bases lay in between. Germline CDR1 and CDR2: ENHRY and SYGVKD. CDR3 length equals 13 residues. The CDR3 sequence is CAISEGPQVEAFF. In DNA, the CDR3 is TGTGCCATCAGTGAGGGTCCTCAGGTTGAAGCTTTCTTT.

This sequence joins TRBV18 and TRBJ2-1; the match to TRBD2 covers 9 bases. V lost 5 bases to trimming and J lost 3 bases; unmatched junction nucleotides: 8. Germline V lookup: CDR1 KGHSH, CDR2 LQKENI. The CDR3 contains 16 residues. The CDR3 nucleotides read TGTGCCAGCTCAGCAGTAGCGGGGGCCGACTACAATGAGCAGTTCTTC. The encoded protein is CASSAVAGADYNEQFF.

V usage is TRBV7-9 and J usage is TRBJ2-5, with unresolved D. The V gene's germline CDR1 is SEHNR and CDR2 FQNEAQ (reference sequence). CDR3 length: 13 residues. Trimming took 5 bases from V and 4 from J, leaving 11 bases between them. CDR3 residues: CASSANPRETQYF. CDR3 sequence (DNA): TGTGCCAGCAGCGCGAATCCCAGAGAGACCCAGTACTTC. The variable domain in full, with the rest retrieved from reference TRBV7-9 and TRBJ2-5, is DTGVSQNPRHKITKRGQNVTFRCDPISEHNRLYWYRQTLGQGPEFLTYFQNEAQLEKSRLLSDRFSAERPKGSFSTLEIQRTEQGDSAMYLCASSANPRETQYFGPGTRLLVL.

The J gene is TRBJ2-5, the V gene TRBV9; 13 bases agree with TRBD2. V shed 4 bases and J 2 bases; nucleotides not matched to a gene: 8. Germline-derived CDR1 and CDR2 are SGDLS and YYNGEE. This CDR3 comprises 17 residues. The CDR3 nucleotides are TGTGCCAGCAGCCCCCCTCCGGGACTAGCGGGGCAAGAGACCCAGTACTTC. Encoded protein: CASSPPPGLAGQETQYF.

This chain uses TRBV10-1 with TRBJ1-4, with TRBD1 as a possible D gene (5 bases). V lost 2 bases, J lost 8 bases, and 9 bases lay in between. Germline CDR1 is WNHNN and CDR2 is SYGVQD (reference sequence). The CDR3 is 13 amino acids. The CDR3 DNA reads TGCGCCAGCAGTGAGCGACGGGGCGAAAAACTGTTTTTT. Translation: CASSERRGEKLFF.

The V call is TRBV5-1, the J call TRBJ1-6; tentative D call: TRBD1 (5 bases). Germline V CDR1 and CDR2: SGHRS, YFSETQ. V lost 0 bases to trimming and J lost 6 bases, with 7 bases between them. The CDR3 extends over 14 amino acids. The CDR3 sequence is CASSLGQGNSPLHF. The CDR3 coding sequence is TGCGCCAGCAGCTTGGGGCAGGGTAATTCACCCCTCCACTTT.

The rearrangement joins TRBV29-1 to TRBJ1-2; TRBD1 is a possible D gene (6 bases). V was pared by 7 bases and J by 4 bases, with 16 bases between. This CDR3 contains 13 residues. CDR1 is SQVTM, CDR2 ANQGSEA, per germline. The CDR3 here is CSAGGQQSYGYTF. In nucleotides, the CDR3 is TGCAGCGCTGGGGGGCAACAGTCCTATGGCTACACCTTC. Together with reference TRBV29-1 and TRBJ1-2, the CDR3 gives the full variable domain: SAVISQKPSRDICQRGTSLTIQCQVDSQVTMMFWYRQQPGQSLTLIATANQGSEATYESGFVIDKFPISRPNLTFSTLTVSNMSPEDSSIYLCSAGGQQSYGYTFGSGTRLTVV.

The rearrangement joins TRBV7-2 to TRBJ2-7, with D unresolved. The CDR3 has 15 residues. Between the trimmed V and J ends, which lost 3 bases and 0 bases, there was a span of 12 bases. Germline V CDR1 and CDR2: SGHTA, FQGNSA. In nucleotides, the CDR3 is TGTGCCAGCAGCTTCGCCCCGGTACCCTCCTACGAGCAGTACTTC. Translating gives CASSFAPVPSYEQYF. Full variable domain (remainder filled in from reference TRBV7-2 and TRBJ2-7): GAGVSQSPSNKVTEKGKDVELRCDPISGHTALYWYRQSLGQGLEFLIYFQGNSAPDKSGLPSDRFSAERTGGSVSTLTIQRTQQEDSAVYLCASSFAPVPSYEQYFGPGTRLTVT.

This clone was seen once. The chain recombines TRBV7-9 with TRBJ2-7, with 7 bases that match TRBD1. V gave up 3 bases and J gave up 0 bases; unmatched junction bases: 2. Germline V gene sequence: CDR1 SEHNR, CDR2 FQNEAQ (reference sequence). CDR3 size: 14 residues. CDR3 DNA sequence: TGTGCCAGCAGCTTTGGACAGGCCTCCTACGAGCAGTACTTC. As protein: CASSFGQASYEQYF.

This sequence joins TRBV9 and TRBJ1-6; D remains ambiguous. In germline, CDR1 is SGDLS, CDR2 YYNGEE. The V gene lost 4 bases and the J gene lost 9 bases, with 11 bases spanning the gap. The CDR3 consists of 13 residues. Written as DNA, the CDR3 is TGTGCCAGCAGCCCCCGGGAGTCTTCACCCCTCCACTTT. It translates to CASSPRESSPLHF.

The chain links TRBV6-1 to TRBJ2-1, with a possible D match to TRBD2 (5 bases). The CDR3 sequence is 15 residues long. Germline assignment: CDR1 MNHNS and CDR2 SASEGT. V was pared by 2 bases and J by 0 bases, with 8 bases between. The chain's CDR3 is CASSESGVSYNEQFF. The CDR3 nucleotides are TGTGCCAGCAGTGAAAGCGGAGTCTCCTACAATGAGCAGTTCTTC.